Listed below are T cell receptor beta chains from one sample, sequenced in a study of blood T cell repertoires in COVID-19. Profiled with immunoSEQ multiplex PCR; TCRdb holds only in-frame clones, not every one. The table has 210,000 or so clones, approximately 85% seen once. Sequencing used peripheral blood. Every receptor here comes from a middle-aged man with COVID-19, enrolled during active disease. Both conserved end residues are trimmed from each CDR3.

V gene | CDR3 protein
TRBV5-1 | ASSGNRGEAF
TRBV5-4 | ASSRRTSGSFTDTQY
TRBV7-9 | ASSSSSGNQPQH
TRBV7-2 | ASSWKAGFEQY
TRBV5-1 | ASSFGQGFYEQY
TRBV2 | ASSFQGDEQF
TRBV6-5 | ASSYVAGQETQY
TRBV20-1 | SVSYNSPLH
TRBV5-4 | ASSLWGGHNEQF
TRBV15 | ATSSLSLRGGYT
TRBV9 | ASTPGGSSYNEQF
TRBV9 | ASSVGWGQTATNEKLF
TRBV28 | ASPPSGGGTQPQH
TRBV27 | ASSSGQLLRGTEAF
TRBV6-6 | ASKEQGGDEAF
TRBV24-1 | ATSGREKGRTGELF
TRBV6-5 | ASSSRTGDNQPQH
TRBV12-3/TRBV12-4 | ASSRQGNPPLH
TRBV5-1 | ASRNGQDTEAF
TRBV7-6 | ASSLRDRSIDEQY
TRBV9 | ASSVGGGRYGYT
TRBV6-6 | ASSQNLAGGRKTQY
TRBV10-2 | ASRGTASYEQY
TRBV7-6 | ASSLSGTSGANEQY
TRBV4-2 | ASSHLAGANNEQF
TRBV18 | ASSPGSYEQY
TRBV7-2 | ASSSQAPSYEQY
TRBV9 | ASSVGGAGGRNTEAF
TRBV9 | ASSVVAGGQETQY
TRBV5-1 | ASRGTGEETQY
TRBV30 | AWGFWGRPNTEAF
TRBV7-2 | ASSRERGEAF
TRBV4-1 | ASSQDRGFPPY
TRBV10-2 | ASSDRGISPLH
TRBV7-9 | ASRRWEGNTEAF
TRBV18 | ASSYDRVVTGELF
TRBV6-2/TRBV6-3 | ASSFRASSPYNEQF
TRBV6-5 | ATARDRGSYEQY
TRBV6-5 | ASSPVRGGSEAF